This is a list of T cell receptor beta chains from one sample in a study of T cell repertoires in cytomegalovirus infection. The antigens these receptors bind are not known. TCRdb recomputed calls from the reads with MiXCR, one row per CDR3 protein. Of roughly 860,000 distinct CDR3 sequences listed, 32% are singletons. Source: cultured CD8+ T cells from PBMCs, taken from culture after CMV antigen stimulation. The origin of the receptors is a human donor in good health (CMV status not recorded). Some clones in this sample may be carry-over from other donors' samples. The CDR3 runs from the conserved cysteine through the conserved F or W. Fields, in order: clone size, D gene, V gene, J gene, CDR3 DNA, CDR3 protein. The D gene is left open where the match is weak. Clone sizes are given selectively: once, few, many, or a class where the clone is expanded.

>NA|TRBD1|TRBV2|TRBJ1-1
TGTGCCAGCTTCCGACGGGACAGGGGGCAAACTGAAGCTTTCTTT
CASFRRDRGQTEAFF
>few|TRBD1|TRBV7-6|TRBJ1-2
TGTGCCAGCAGCTTAGCGGCCGGGACAGGGGCTGGCTACACCTTC
CASSLAAGTGAGYTF
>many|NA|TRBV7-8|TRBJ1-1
TGTGCCAGCAGCTTAGTAGGGCAGGGGTTCCCTGAAGCTTTCTTT
CASSLVGQGFPEAFF
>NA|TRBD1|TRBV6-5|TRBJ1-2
TGTGCCAGTGGGGAAGGGACAGCGAACTATGGCTACACCTTC
CASGEGTANYGYTF
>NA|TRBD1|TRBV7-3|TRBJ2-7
TGTGCCAGCAGCTTTTACCTTGGGACAGGGGCTTACGAGCAGTACTTC
CASSFYLGTGAYEQYF
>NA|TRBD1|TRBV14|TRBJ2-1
TGTGCCAGCAGCCGACCCCCGAGACAGGGTGTAGGCGGATACAATGAGCAGTTCTTC
CASSRPPRQGVGGYNEQFF
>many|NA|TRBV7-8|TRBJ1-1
TGTGCCAGCCTACAGGGAATCAACACTGAAGCTTTCTTT
CASLQGINTEAFF
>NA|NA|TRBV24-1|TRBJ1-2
TGTGCCACCAGTGATCCCCCACCGGGTGGCTACACCTTC
CATSDPPPGGYTF
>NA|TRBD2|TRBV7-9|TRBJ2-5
TGTGCCAGCAGCTCGACTAGCGGGTCCGCGAGCGAGACCCAGTACTTC
CASSSTSGSASETQYF
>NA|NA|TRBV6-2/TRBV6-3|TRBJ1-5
TGTGCCAGCAGAACCTCTCTTCTGGGGCGGCAGCCCCAGCATTTT
CASRTSLLGRQPQHF
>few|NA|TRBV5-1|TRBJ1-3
TGCGCCAGCAGCCGGCAGAGCCGGGGACGGCCTGGAAACACCATATATTTT
CASSRQSRGRPGNTIYF
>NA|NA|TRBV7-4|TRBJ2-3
NA
CASSSSNSPTPSDTQYF
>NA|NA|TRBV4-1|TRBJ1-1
TGCGCCAGCAGCCAAAGGGGTCGGGATGAAGCTTTCTTT
CASSQRGRDEAFF
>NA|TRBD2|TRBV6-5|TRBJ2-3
TGTGCCAGCAGTTACGCAGGGACTAGCGGGATGGATACGCAGTATTTT
CASSYAGTSGMDTQYF
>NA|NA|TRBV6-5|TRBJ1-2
TGTGCCACGCTGAGCTATGGCTACACCTTC
CATLSYGYTF
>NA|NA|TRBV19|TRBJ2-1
TGTGCCAGTAGTATAGATCTCGGACTGTACAATGAGCAGTTCTTC
CASSIDLGLYNEQFF
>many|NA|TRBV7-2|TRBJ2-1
TGTGCCAGCAGCCCCTTCTCCTCGCGGATGGGTTACAATGAGCAGTTCTTC
CASSPFSSRMGYNEQFF
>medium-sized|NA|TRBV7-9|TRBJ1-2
TGTGCCAGCAGCTTGCCCTCAAGTGGCTACACCTTC
CASSLPSSGYTF
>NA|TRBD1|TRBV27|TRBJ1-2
TGTGCCAGCATGGGACAGGGCAACTATGGCTACACCTTC
CASMGQGNYGYTF
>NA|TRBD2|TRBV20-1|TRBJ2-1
TGCAGTGCTAGGGAAGGGACTAGCGACTACAATGAGCAGTTCTTC
CSAREGTSDYNEQFF
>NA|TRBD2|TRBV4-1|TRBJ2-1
TGCGCCAGCAGCCTCGTAAGCGGGGGGGTGTACAATGAGCAGTTCTTC
CASSLVSGGVYNEQFF
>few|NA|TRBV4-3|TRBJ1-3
TGCGCCAGCAGCCAAGATCGAGGACCTGGAAACACCATATATTTT
CASSQDRGPGNTIYF
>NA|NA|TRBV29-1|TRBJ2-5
TGCAGCGTTGAAGATCCCGGGCAAGAGACCCAGTACTTC
CSVEDPGQETQYF
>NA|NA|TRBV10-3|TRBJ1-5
TGTGCCATCAGTGAGATGGGTGGCCATGGCAATCAGCCCCAGCATTTT
CAISEMGGHGNQPQHF
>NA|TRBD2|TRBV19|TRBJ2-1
TGTGCCAGTACCCCGGGGAGCGGGGGGTACAATGAGCAGTTCTTC
CASTPGSGGYNEQFF
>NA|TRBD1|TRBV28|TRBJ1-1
TGTGCCAGCAGCCCCCTCCGACAGGGGGTGTACACTGAAGCTTTCTTT
CASSPLRQGVYTEAFF
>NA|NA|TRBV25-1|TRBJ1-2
TGTGCCAGCAGTGAATTGACGACAGGTTTTGGCTACACCTTC
CASSELTTGFGYTF
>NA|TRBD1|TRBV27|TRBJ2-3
TGTGCCAGCAGTCTCCGGGACAGAAACACAGATACGCAGTATTTT
CASSLRDRNTDTQYF
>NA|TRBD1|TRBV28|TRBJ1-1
TGTGCCAACAGTCTTGACAGGGTTGGGAAAAGGGACACTGAAGCTTTCTTT
CANSLDRVGKRDTEAFF
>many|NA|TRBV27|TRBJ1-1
TGTGCCAGCAGTTTATATGGGGCTTCGAACACTGAAGCTTTCTTT
CASSLYGASNTEAFF
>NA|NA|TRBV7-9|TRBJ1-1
TGTGCTTCGCAGTCTACGAACACTGAAGCTTTCTTT
CASQSTNTEAFF
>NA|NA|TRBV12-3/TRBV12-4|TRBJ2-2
TGTGCCAGCAGTTTAATCCCAGCTTCTAACACCGGGGAGCTGTTTTTT
CASSLIPASNTGELFF
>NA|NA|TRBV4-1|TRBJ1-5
TGCGCCAGCAGCCAAGTGGGATTTACAGGAGGCAATCAGCCCCAGCATTTT
CASSQVGFTGGNQPQHF
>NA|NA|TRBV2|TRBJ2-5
TGTGCCAGCAGTGAAGGATGGACTGGTCAAGAGACCCAGTACTTC
CASSEGWTGQETQYF
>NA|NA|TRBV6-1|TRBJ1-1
TGTGCCAGGACCGCCGTGGACAGGAACACTGAAGCTTTCTTT
CARTAVDRNTEAFF
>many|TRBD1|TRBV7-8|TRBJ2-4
TGTGCCAGCAGCTCACGGGACAGACTAGCCAAAAACATTCAGTACTTC
CASSSRDRLAKNIQYF
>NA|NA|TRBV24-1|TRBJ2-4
TGTGCCACCAGTGACCCTACCTGGGGAGGGGGAAACATTCAGTACTTC
CATSDPTWGGGNIQYF